This T cell receptor (beta chain) was profiled in a study of Ad26.COV2.S vaccination and SARS-CoV-2 variants. Using immunoSEQ multiplex PCR, the repertoire was profiled, and TCRdb retains in-frame clones only, with some absent. This table holds some 340,000 clones, roughly 80% found once. As for treatment: around 19 received Ad26.COV2.S at low or high dose, single or two shots; 5 received placebo; per-sample allocation not given. Specimens were obtained on day 63 following the first vaccine or placebo injection. The CDR3 has 15 residues. The J segment lost 1 base and the V segment lost 4 bases, leaving 6 bases of the junction unmatched. Germline V gives CDR1 LGHNA, CDR2 YNFKEQ.

The chain employs TRBV4-2 and TRBJ1-1; 7 bases line up with TRBD1. Material: peripheral blood, obtained in a trial of Ad26.COV2.S vaccine versus placebo. This TCR derives from a person aged 18 to 59 who received the Ad26.COV2.S COVID-19 vaccine or a placebo. CDR3 nucleotide sequence: TGTGCCAGCAGCCGAGACAGGGCAGGGAACACTGAAGCTTTCTTT. This translates into CASSRDRAGNTEAFF.